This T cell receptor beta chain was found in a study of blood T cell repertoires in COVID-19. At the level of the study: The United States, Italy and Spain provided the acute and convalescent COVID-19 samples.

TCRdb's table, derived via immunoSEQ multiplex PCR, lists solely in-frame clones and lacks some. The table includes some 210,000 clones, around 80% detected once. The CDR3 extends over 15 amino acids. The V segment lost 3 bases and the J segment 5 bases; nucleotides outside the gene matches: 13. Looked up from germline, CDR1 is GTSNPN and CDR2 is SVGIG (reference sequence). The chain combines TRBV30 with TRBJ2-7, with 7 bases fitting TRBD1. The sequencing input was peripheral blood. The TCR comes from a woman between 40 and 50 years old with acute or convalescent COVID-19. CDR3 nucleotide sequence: TGTGCCTGGAGGGAAAAGGGGGCCGTCGTTCACGAGCAGTACTTC. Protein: CAWREKGAVVHEQYF.